This T cell receptor (beta chain) was sequenced for a study of T cell changes during pregnancy in multiple sclerosis. Repertoires were generated with immunoSEQ multiplex PCR, while TCRdb's copy carries only in-frame clones and drops some. Here the sample spans roughly 89,000 clones, 90% to 95% being singletons. Germline V gene lookup returns CDR1 MGHRA and CDR2 YSYEKL. The ends were cut back, 4 bases at V and 4 bases at J, with 10 bases in the middle. The CDR3 loop spans 14 amino acids. Source: peripheral blood, taken in the third trimester of pregnancy. The chain joins TRBV4-1 to TRBJ2-2, with a weak D call TRBD1 (6 bases). This TCR was recovered from a female donor with multiple sclerosis, enrolled in a pregnancy study. The CDR3 spells CASSPSTGTGELFF. The CDR3 DNA reads as TGCGCCAGCAGCCCCTCGACAGGCACCGGGGAGCTGTTTTTT.